The source of this TCR beta chain is a study of a mutant IDH1 vaccine in newly diagnosed glioma. Study at large: With temozolomide cycles, or 4-6 weeks after radiotherapy alone, vaccination was started.

Time point here: week 35, safety follow-up. In every dose of vaccine, 300 ug of mutant IDH1 20-mer peptide was given alongside topical imiquimod. The vaccination schedule gave patients eight doses in weeks 1, 3, 5, 7, 11, 15, 19 and 23. Those who donated had recent WHO grade 3 or 4 IDH1-mutant, ATRX-lost astrocytomas. Points on this clone: Its antigen is not known.

Assay: immunoSEQ multiplex PCR; the TCRdb copy retains only in-frame clones and omits some. The sample holds about 48,000 clones; roughly 84% are singletons and the top ten take 6.5% to 7.5%. This material consisted of PBMCs, taken from a glioma patient whose treatment included an IDH1 peptide vaccine. The receptor was isolated from a man in his forties with glioma.

The CDR3 DNA sequence: TGCGCCAGCAGTGAGGGGCAGGGGTCTAACTATGGCTACACCTTC. Protein: CASSEGQGSNYGYTF. The chain uses TRBV10-1 and TRBJ1-2; tentatively, D is TRBD1 (6 bases). There are 15 residues in the CDR3. Deletions cut 2 bases from V and 0 bases from J, with 10 bases between. Germline V gene lookup returns CDR1 WNHNN and CDR2 SYGVQD (reference sequence).